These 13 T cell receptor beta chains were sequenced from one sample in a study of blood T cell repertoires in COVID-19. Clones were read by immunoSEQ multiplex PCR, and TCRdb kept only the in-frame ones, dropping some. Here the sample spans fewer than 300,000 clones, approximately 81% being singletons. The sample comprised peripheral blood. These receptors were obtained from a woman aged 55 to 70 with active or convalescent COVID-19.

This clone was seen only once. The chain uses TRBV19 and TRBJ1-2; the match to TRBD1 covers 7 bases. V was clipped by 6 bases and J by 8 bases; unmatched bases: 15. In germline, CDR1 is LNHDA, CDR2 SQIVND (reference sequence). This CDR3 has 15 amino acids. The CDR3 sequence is CASSPMETGSSGYTF. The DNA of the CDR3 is TGTGCCAGTAGCCCGATGGAGACAGGGTCTAGCGGCTACACCTTC.

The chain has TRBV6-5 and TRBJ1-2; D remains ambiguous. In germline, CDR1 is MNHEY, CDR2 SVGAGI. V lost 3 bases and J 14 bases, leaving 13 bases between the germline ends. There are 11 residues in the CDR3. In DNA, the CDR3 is TGTGCCAGCAGTTATGGTGCGAGGTTTACCTTC. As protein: CASSYGARFTF.

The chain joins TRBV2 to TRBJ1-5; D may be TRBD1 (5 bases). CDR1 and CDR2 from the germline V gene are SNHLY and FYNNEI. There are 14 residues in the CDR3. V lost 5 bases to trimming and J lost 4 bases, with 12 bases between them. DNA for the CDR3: TGTGCCAGCAGTCCAACACGGGGGAATCAGCCCCAGCATTTT. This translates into CASSPTRGNQPQHF.

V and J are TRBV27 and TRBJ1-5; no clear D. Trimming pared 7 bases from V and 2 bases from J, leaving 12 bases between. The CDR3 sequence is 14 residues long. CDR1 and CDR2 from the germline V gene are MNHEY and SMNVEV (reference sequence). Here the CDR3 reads CASIPREGNQPQHF. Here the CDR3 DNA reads TGTGCCAGCATCCCTAGGGAGGGCAATCAGCCCCAGCATTTT.

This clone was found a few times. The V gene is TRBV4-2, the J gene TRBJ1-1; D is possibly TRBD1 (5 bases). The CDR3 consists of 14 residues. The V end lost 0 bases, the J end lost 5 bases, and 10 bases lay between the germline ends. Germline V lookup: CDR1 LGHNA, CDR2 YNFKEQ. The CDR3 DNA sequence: TGTGCCAGCAGCCAAGACAGGGCGTTTACTGAAGCTTTCTTT. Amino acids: CASSQDRAFTEAFF.

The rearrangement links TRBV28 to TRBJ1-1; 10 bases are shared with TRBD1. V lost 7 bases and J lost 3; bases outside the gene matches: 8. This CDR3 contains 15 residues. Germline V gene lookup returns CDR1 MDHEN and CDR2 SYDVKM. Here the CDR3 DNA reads TGTGCCAGCACCACTTACGGGACAGGGGACACTGAAGCTTTCTTT. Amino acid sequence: CASTTYGTGDTEAFF.

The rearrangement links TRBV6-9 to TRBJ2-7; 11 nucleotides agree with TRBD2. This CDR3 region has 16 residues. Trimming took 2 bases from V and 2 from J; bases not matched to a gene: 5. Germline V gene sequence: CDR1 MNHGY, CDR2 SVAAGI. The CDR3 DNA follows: TGTGCCAGCAGTTATCCTAGCGGGGGGTCCACCTACGAGCAGTACTTC. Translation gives CASSYPSGGSTYEQYF.

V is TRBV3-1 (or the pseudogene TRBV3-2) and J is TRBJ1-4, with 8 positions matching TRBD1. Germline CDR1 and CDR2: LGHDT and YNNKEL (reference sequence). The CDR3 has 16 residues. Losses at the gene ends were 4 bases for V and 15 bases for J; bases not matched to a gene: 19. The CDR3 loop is CASSPVGQGYFGGVFF. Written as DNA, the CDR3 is TGTGCCAGCAGCCCCGTCGGACAGGGATACTTCGGAGGAGTGTTTTTT.

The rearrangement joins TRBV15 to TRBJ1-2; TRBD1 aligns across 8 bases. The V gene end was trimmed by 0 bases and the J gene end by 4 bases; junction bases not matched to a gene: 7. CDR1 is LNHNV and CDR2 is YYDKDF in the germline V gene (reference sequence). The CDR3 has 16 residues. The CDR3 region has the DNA TGTGCCACCAGCAGAGATCAAGACAGGGGAGGCTATGGCTACACCTTC. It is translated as CATSRDQDRGGYGYTF.

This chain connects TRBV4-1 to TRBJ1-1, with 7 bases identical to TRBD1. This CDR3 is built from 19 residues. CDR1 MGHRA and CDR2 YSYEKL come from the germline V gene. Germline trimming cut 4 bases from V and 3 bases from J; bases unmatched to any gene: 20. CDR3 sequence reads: CASSLKIYRGEGEDTEAFF. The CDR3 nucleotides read TGCGCCAGCAGCCTCAAAATATACAGGGGTGAGGGCGAGGACACTGAAGCTTTCTTT.

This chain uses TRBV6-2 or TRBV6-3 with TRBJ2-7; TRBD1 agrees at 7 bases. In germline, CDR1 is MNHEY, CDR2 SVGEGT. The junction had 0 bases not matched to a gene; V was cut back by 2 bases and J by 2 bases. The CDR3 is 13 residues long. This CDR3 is CASSYDRAYEQYF. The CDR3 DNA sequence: TGTGCCAGCAGTTACGACAGGGCCTACGAGCAGTACTTC.

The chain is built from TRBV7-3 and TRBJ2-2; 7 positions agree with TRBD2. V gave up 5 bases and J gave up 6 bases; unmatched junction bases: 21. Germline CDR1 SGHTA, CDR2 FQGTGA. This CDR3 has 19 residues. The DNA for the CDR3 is TGTGCCAGCAGCCCACCGAATGCGAAGCGGGGAATCTGGGCCGGGGAGCTGTTTTTT. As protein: CASSPPNAKRGIWAGELFF.

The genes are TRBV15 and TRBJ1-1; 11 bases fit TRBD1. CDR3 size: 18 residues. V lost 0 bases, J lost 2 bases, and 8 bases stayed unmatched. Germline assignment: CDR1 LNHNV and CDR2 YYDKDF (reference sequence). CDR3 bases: TGTGCCACCAGCAGAGAACCCTCGGACAGGGGGCGAAACACTGAAGCTTTCTTT. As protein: CATSREPSDRGRNTEAFF.